The present T cell receptor beta chain was sequenced within a study of cytomegalovirus exposure and HLA in healthy donors. Background on the study: Roughly 77 million unique TCRs from HLA-typed donors made up an early data release.

Germline V gene sequence: CDR1 SGHVS, CDR2 FQNEAQ. This CDR3 comprises 16 residues. V was pared by 4 bases and J by 3 bases, with 11 bases of the junction left unmatched. PCR used 60 Vbeta primers and 13 Jbeta primers. Generated by immunoSEQ multiplex PCR, the TCRdb table keeps only in-frame clones and is missing some. In the table there are fewer than 200,000 clones, about 72% of which are singletons. The sequence came from a girl aged 5-17 years in good health and CMV-seronegative. The V gene is TRBV7-8, the J gene TRBJ2-7; 8 nucleotides agree with TRBD1. The sequenced material came from PBMCs. The CDR3 loop reads CASSYPWTGFFYEQYF. In nucleotides, the CDR3 is TGTGCCAGCAGCTATCCTTGGACAGGGTTCTTCTACGAGCAGTACTTC.